These T cell receptor beta chains were read from a single sample in a study of response to subunit inactivated influenza vaccine. TCRdb passed the RT-PCR reads through MiXCR, listing each CDR3 protein once. Of about 540,000 distinct CDR3 sequences listed, under 30% are singletons. These same records also appear under a second study, on T cells expressing NK-cell markers.

The source was CD4+ T cells sorted from PBMCs, collected 11 to 12 days after vaccination. These receptors all stem from a man in his forties or fifties who received an inactivated influenza vaccine. Both conserved end residues are part of each CDR3. The D gene is left open where the match is weak. Size is stated for part of the rows, as once, few or many counts, or as a class when the clone is expanded.

d_call	j_call	clone_size	v_call	cdr3_nt	cdr3_aa
-	TRBJ2-1	-	TRBV7-9	TGTGCCAGCAGCTCCCCCGGACTGTTAGTGGATGAGCAGTTCTTC	CASSSPGLLVDEQFF
-	TRBJ1-6	few	TRBV5-1	TGCGCCAGCAGCTTGGACAGGGAGAATAATTCACCCCTCCACTTT	CASSLDRENNSPLHF
TRBD1	TRBJ1-2	few	TRBV29-1	TGCAGCGAGAACACAGGGGGTGGAGGCTACACCTTC	CSENTGGGGYTF
TRBD2	TRBJ2-2	few	TRBV7-7	TGTGCTAGCGGGGCAGCGGGGGGAACCGGGGAGCTGTTTTTT	CASGAAGGTGELFF
-	TRBJ2-2	-	TRBV9	TGTGCCAGCAGCGTAGTGGACAGCACCGGGGAGCTGTTTTTT	CASSVVDSTGELFF
TRBD1	TRBJ2-3	-	TRBV11-2	TGTGCCAGCAGCTCCGGGACAGGGTGGAGCTCTAGCACAGATACGCAGTATTTT	CASSSGTGWSSSTDTQYF
-	TRBJ2-2	-	TRBV2	TGTGCCAGCAGTGAGGTCGCGAACACCGGGGAGCTGTTTTTT	CASSEVANTGELFF
-	TRBJ1-3	once	TRBV28	TGTGCCAGCAGTTTACGGGGCAGGGCGGCTGGAAACACCATATATTTT	CASSLRGRAAGNTIYF
TRBD1	TRBJ1-4	-	TRBV24-1	TGTGCCACCAGTGAGACAGGGGATGAAAAACTGTTTTTT	CATSETGDEKLFF
-	TRBJ2-7	few	TRBV29-1	TGCAGCGTAGCCGAGCCCCCCTACGAGCAGTACTTC	CSVAEPPYEQYF
-	TRBJ2-7	-	TRBV18	TGTGCCAGCTCACCAAAGAATCAGGGTGGCGAGCAGTACTTC	CASSPKNQGGEQYF
-	TRBJ1-6	few	TRBV20-1	TGCAGTGCTAGAAAAGGGAGCTCCTATAATTCACCCCTCCACTTT	CSARKGSSYNSPLHF
TRBD2	TRBJ2-3	-	TRBV29-1	TGCAGCGTTCGAGAGGCTAGCGGGGGGGGCTTT	CSVREASGGGF
TRBD2	TRBJ2-7	-	TRBV20-1	TGCAGTGCTAGCCCCCCTAGCGGGAGTTTAGAGCAGTACTTC	CSASPPSGSLEQYF
-	TRBJ2-5	-	TRBV6-2/TRBV6-3	TGTACCAGCAGTTATGGCGGACTCGGGGCCCAGTACTTC	CTSSYGGLGAQYF
-	TRBJ1-1	-	TRBV2	TGTGCCAGCAACATGGACATCCCCCCTGAAGCTTTCTTT	CASNMDIPPEAFF
TRBD1	TRBJ2-7	-	TRBV3-1	TGTGCCAGCAGCCGGGGGACAGGCTGGGACGAGCAGTACTTC	CASSRGTGWDEQYF
TRBD2	TRBJ2-7	-	TRBV7-9	TGTGCCAGCAGCTCACCCGGGATGCTAGCGGGCTCCTACGAGCAGTACTTC	CASSSPGMLAGSYEQYF
-	TRBJ1-2	few	TRBV4-3	TGCGCCAGCAGCCAAAGAAAGGTGATTAACTATGGCTACACCTTC	CASSQRKVINYGYTF
TRBD2	TRBJ2-3	-	TRBV7-8	TGTGCCAGCAGCCCCGAAAGTGGACTAGCGGAAACAGATACGCAGTATTTT	CASSPESGLAETDTQYF
TRBD2	TRBJ2-1	few	TRBV20-1	TGCAGTGAGCTAGCGGGGAGTAACAATGAGCAGTTCTTC	CSELAGSNNEQFF
TRBD2	TRBJ2-1	-	TRBV20-1	TGCAGTGCTAGACCTCTAAGCGGGGGGGCTTACAATGAGCAGTTCTTC	CSARPLSGGAYNEQFF
TRBD2	TRBJ2-3	-	TRBV7-2	TGTGCCAGCAGACTAGCGGGGGTAGGCACAGATACGCAGTATTTT	CASRLAGVGTDTQYF
-	TRBJ1-1	-	TRBV5-6	TGTGCCAGCAGCTTTGAGAGGGCCACTGAAGCTTTCTTT	CASSFERATEAFF
-	TRBJ1-1	many	TRBV7-2	TGTGCCAGCAGCCGGACAACCATGAACACTGAAGCTTTCTTT	CASSRTTMNTEAFF
TRBD2	TRBJ2-3	-	TRBV7-8	TGTGCCAGCAGCCGGGGACTAGCGGGACTGGATACGCAGTATTTT	CASSRGLAGLDTQYF
-	TRBJ1-1	few	TRBV5-4	TGTGCCAGCAGCTACTCCGTACAGGAGAACACTGAAGCTTTCTTT	CASSYSVQENTEAFF
-	TRBJ2-5	few	TRBV18	TGTGCCAGCTCATACGGCAGCGGGCCACCCCAAGAGACCCAGTACTTC	CASSYGSGPPQETQYF
TRBD2	TRBJ2-3	-	TRBV10-3	TGTGCCATCAGTGAATTAGCGGGGGGTATGAATACGCAGTATTTT	CAISELAGGMNTQYF
-	TRBJ2-3	-	TRBV7-2	TGTGCCAGCAGCTCTAATCCGACAGATACGCAGTATTTT	CASSSNPTDTQYF
TRBD2	TRBJ2-5	-	TRBV7-9	TGTGCCAGCAGCTTAGGGCGGGAGCCCCAAGAGACCCAGTACTTC	CASSLGREPQETQYF
-	TRBJ2-1	-	TRBV5-6	TGTGCCAGCAGCCCCCTTGGACCCCTAGGGGATGAGCAGTTCTTC	CASSPLGPLGDEQFF
TRBD2	TRBJ2-1	few	TRBV9	TGTGCCAGCAGCGTAGTCGCTAGCGGGAGCTGGGGCAATGAGCAGTTCTTC	CASSVVASGSWGNEQFF
TRBD2	TRBJ2-3	few	TRBV9	TGTGCCAGCAGCGCCTTAGCGGGAGACACAGATACGCAGTATTTT	CASSALAGDTDTQYF
-	TRBJ1-2	-	TRBV6-1	TGTGCCAGCAGCCAAGGAGGTATGGTCCTAGGCTATGGCTACACCTTC	CASSQGGMVLGYGYTF
-	TRBJ2-7	-	TRBV6-1	TGTGCCAGCAGTGAAGCGGCAGCCGGGACCCATAGCTCCTACGAGCAGTACTTC	CASSEAAAGTHSSYEQYF
TRBD1	TRBJ2-7	few	TRBV11-1	TGTGCCAGCAGCTCGGACAGGGAGAACTACGAGCAGTACTTC	CASSSDRENYEQYF